Listed here are 17 T cell receptor beta chains from one sample, sequenced in a study of T cell responses to AZD1222 COVID-19 vaccine. Data came from immunoSEQ multiplex PCR; TCRdb stores just in-frame clones and leaves some out. Among roughly 180,000 clones, 80% to 95% were seen once, and the ten largest hold approximately 3.4%. Sequenced here: peripheral blood, sampled 28 days after the second AZD1222 dose. These receptors came from an adult who received the AZD1222 COVID-19 vaccine.

This clone was counted once. The chain couples TRBV3-1 (or the pseudogene TRBV3-2) to TRBJ1-1; D unresolved. CDR3 size: 13 residues. Germline CDR1 reads LGHDT; CDR2 reads YNNKEL (reference sequence). With 4 bases removed from V and 5 bases from J, the gap between germline ends came to 11 bases. The CDR3 nucleotides are TGTGCCAGCAGCCGGATTGCGGGAACTGAAGCTTTCTTT. Translated: CASSRIAGTEAFF.

V usage is TRBV10-2 and J usage is TRBJ1-1, with D possibly being TRBD1 (5 bases). The CDR3 spans 18 residues. V dropped 0 bases and J dropped 2 bases, with 19 bases sitting between them. The germline V gene has CDR1 WSHSY and CDR2 SAAADI. The DNA of the CDR3 is TGCGCCAGCAGTGAGTCGACTTGGGCGGAGGGGAGAAACACTGAAGCTTTCTTT. Encoded protein: CASSESTWAEGRNTEAFF.

The V call is TRBV7-2, the J call TRBJ2-7; 12 positions agree with TRBD2. The CDR3 extends over 15 amino acids. CDR1 and CDR2 (germline): SGHTA, FQGNSA. J was trimmed by 2 bases and V by 4 bases; bases with no gene match: 3. The DNA for the CDR3 is TGTGCCAGCAGCTGGAGGACTAGCGGGGCCTACGAGCAGTACTTC. Its protein product is CASSWRTSGAYEQYF.

The chain carries TRBV18 and TRBJ2-1; 9 bases are a match to TRBD1. V gave up 4 bases and J gave up 4 bases; unmatched junction bases: 5. Germline CDR1 reads KGHSH; CDR2 reads LQKENI. The CDR3 totals 15 residues. Written as DNA, the CDR3 is TGTGCCAGCTCACAAGGGACAGGGATATACAATGAGCAGTTCTTC. Its protein is CASSQGTGIYNEQFF. Drawing the rest from reference TRBV18 and TRBJ2-1, the complete variable domain is NAGVMQNPRHLVRRRGQEARLRCSPMKGHSHVYWYRQLPEEGLKFMVYLQKENIIDESGMPKERFSAEFPKEGPSILRIQQVVRGDSAAYFCASSQGTGIYNEQFFGPGTRLTVL.

This chain uses TRBV5-4 with TRBJ2-2, with 14 nucleotides matching TRBD2. Germline V gene sequence: CDR1 SGHNT, CDR2 YYREEE (reference sequence). The CDR3 extends over 16 amino acids. The ends lost 4 bases at V and 4 bases at J; junction bases unmatched: 3. The DNA of the CDR3 is TGTGCCAGCAGCGGGGGACTAGCGGGAGTCACCGGGGAGCTGTTTTTT. Amino acids: CASSGGLAGVTGELFF.

This chain links TRBV28 with TRBJ2-3, with D tentatively TRBD1 (6 bases). The CDR3 spans 14 residues. V was clipped by 8 bases and J by 0 bases, with 12 bases between them. Germline V gene data show CDR1 as MDHEN and CDR2 as SYDVKM. The CDR3 nucleotides read TGTGCCAGCGGGGGCCTCTTTAGCACAGATACGCAGTATTTT. Translating gives CASGGLFSTDTQYF.

The V and J genes are TRBV12-3 or TRBV12-4 and TRBJ1-5; TRBD1 might be the D (5 bases). Between the trimmed V and J ends, which lost 6 bases and 3 bases, there was a span of 9 bases. The CDR3 runs 13 residues. The CDR3 sequence is CASSGTDNQPQHF. CDR3 in DNA: TGTGCCAGCAGCGGGACTGACAATCAGCCCCAGCATTTT.

The chain links TRBV4-1 to TRBJ1-1, with 7 bases lining up with TRBD1. The CDR3 totals 15 residues. Germline V gives CDR1 MGHRA, CDR2 YSYEKL. V dropped 4 bases and J dropped 1; count of bases not matched to a gene: 6. For the CDR3, the DNA is TGCGCCAGCAGCCGCAGGGACAGCCCGAACACTGAAGCTTTCTTT. The encoded protein is CASSRRDSPNTEAFF.

The CDR3 here is CASSLGLNQPQHF. The CDR3, as DNA: TGTGCCAGCAGCTTAGGCTTAAATCAGCCCCAGCATTTT. This rearrangement joins TRBV11-2 to TRBJ1-5, with D hard to call. V was clipped by 1 base and J by 4 bases, with 5 bases between them. The CDR3 consists of 13 residues. Germline CDR1 reads SGHAT; CDR2 reads FQNNGV.

This chain connects TRBV28 to TRBJ1-2, with D possibly TRBD1 on 6 matching bases. CDR1 and CDR2 (germline): MDHEN, SYDVKM. Trimming took off 6 bases at V and 0 bases at J, with 14 bases between the two ends. The CDR3 totals 15 residues. The CDR3 spells CASSRGQLANYGYTF. The CDR3 DNA sequence: TGTGCCAGCAGCCGGGGACAATTAGCTAACTATGGCTACACCTTC.

This clone has only a few counts. The chain joins TRBV6-2 or TRBV6-3 to TRBJ2-7; D is undetermined. CDR3 length equals 16 residues. The V gene lost 1 base and the J gene lost 2 bases, with 15 bases spanning the gap. Germline V gives CDR1 MNHEY, CDR2 SVGEGT. CDR3 residues: CASSYWPQSATYEQYF. CDR3 DNA sequence: TGTGCCAGCAGTTACTGGCCCCAGAGCGCAACCTACGAGCAGTACTTC.

The chain recombines TRBV18 with TRBJ1-5; D uncertain. The CDR3 covers 16 residues. Germline V gene sequence: CDR1 KGHSH, CDR2 LQKENI. V dropped 0 bases and J dropped 10 bases, with 19 bases sitting between them. The CDR3 sequence: CASSPPGALSGAPQHF. The CDR3 DNA reads TGTGCCAGCTCACCACCGGGAGCTTTATCGGGTGCCCCCCAGCATTTT.

The CDR3 region is CASRLRGSWPEAFF. Written as DNA, the CDR3 is TGTGCCAGCCGTTTGAGGGGAAGTTGGCCTGAAGCTTTCTTT. The chain couples TRBV2 to TRBJ1-1; D perhaps matches TRBD1 (5 bases). The CDR3 is made up of 14 amino acids. Per germline, CDR1 SNHLY and CDR2 FYNNEI. The ends were cut back, 8 bases at V and 6 bases at J, with 19 bases in the middle.

The V call is TRBV19, the J call TRBJ2-1, with 8 bases identical to TRBD2. This CDR3 contains 13 residues. With V trimmed by 6 bases and J by 5 bases, 3 bases remained unmatched. CDR1 and CDR2 from the germline V gene are LNHDA and SQIVND (reference sequence). The CDR3 nucleotides are TGTGCCAGTAGCGGGAGGGCCGACAATGAGCAGTTCTTC. Amino acid sequence: CASSGRADNEQFF.

The V and J genes are TRBV10-3 and TRBJ2-5; 15 bases match TRBD2. The V and J ends lost 2 bases and 3 bases, in that order; junction bases with no gene match: 7. Looked up from germline, CDR1 is ENHRY and CDR2 is SYGVKD. The CDR3 runs to 18 residues. CDR3 sequence (DNA): TGTGCCATCAGTGAGGCGACCGGACTAGCGGGAGGGAAAGAGACCCAGTACTTC. Amino acids: CAISEATGLAGGKETQYF.

V usage is TRBV5-1 and J usage is TRBJ2-1; 7 nucleotides agree with TRBD2. This CDR3 has 16 amino acids. The ends lost 0 bases at V and 3 bases at J; junction bases unmatched: 6. The V gene's germline CDR1 is SGHRS and CDR2 YFSETQ. Here the CDR3 DNA reads TGCGCCAGCAGCTTGGGTTCTAGCGGCCACTACAATGAGCAGTTCTTC. Translating it yields CASSLGSSGHYNEQFF.

This chain joins TRBV27 and TRBJ1-5; weak D call: TRBD1 (5 bases). Germline CDR1 is MNHEY and CDR2 is SMNVEV (reference sequence). This CDR3 is 14 amino acids long. V dropped 5 bases and J dropped 7 bases, with 15 bases sitting between them. This CDR3 is CASSLVRGDQPQHF. CDR3 bases: TGTGCCAGCAGTCTCGTCCGGGGGGACCAGCCCCAGCATTTT.